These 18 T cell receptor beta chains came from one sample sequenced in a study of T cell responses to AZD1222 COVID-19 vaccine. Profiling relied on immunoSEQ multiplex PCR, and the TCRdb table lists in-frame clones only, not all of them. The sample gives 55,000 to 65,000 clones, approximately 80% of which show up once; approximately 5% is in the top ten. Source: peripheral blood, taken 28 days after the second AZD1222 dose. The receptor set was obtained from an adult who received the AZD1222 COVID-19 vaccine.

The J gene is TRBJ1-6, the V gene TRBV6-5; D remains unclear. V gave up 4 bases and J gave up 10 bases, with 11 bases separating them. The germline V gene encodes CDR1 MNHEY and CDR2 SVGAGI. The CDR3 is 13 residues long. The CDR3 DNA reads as TGTGCCAGCAGTTCTAGACAACGGTCACCCCTCCACTTT. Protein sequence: CASSSRQRSPLHF.

Written as DNA, the CDR3 is TGCGCCAGCAGCACTGGACAGGGCGTAACTAATGAAAAACTGTTTTTT. It specifies CASSTGQGVTNEKLFF. The chain uses TRBV5-1 and TRBJ1-4; TRBD1 matches 8 bases. With 4 bases clipped from V and 1 base from J, the junction kept 6 bases outside the gene matches. The V gene's germline CDR1 is SGHRS and CDR2 YFSETQ. The CDR3 totals 16 residues.

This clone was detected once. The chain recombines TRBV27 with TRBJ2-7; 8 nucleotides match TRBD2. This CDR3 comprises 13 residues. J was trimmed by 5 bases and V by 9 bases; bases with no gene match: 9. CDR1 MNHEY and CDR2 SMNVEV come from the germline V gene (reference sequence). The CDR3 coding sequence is TGTGCCAGTCGAAGCGGGAGTTGGAACGAGCAGTACTTC. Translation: CASRSGSWNEQYF.

CDR3 in DNA: TGTGCCAGCTCACCCGAGGGCCGCAATCAGCCCCAGCATTTT. This translates into CASSPEGRNQPQHF. The chain employs TRBV18 and TRBJ1-5, with no clear D. The germline V and J ends were trimmed by 3 bases and 2 bases, with 8 bases remaining between them. Germline V CDR1 and CDR2: KGHSH, LQKENI. The CDR3 runs 14 residues.

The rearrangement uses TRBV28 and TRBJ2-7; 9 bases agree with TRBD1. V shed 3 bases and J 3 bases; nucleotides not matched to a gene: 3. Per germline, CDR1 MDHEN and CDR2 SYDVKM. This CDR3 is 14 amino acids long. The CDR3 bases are TGTGCCAGCAGTTTTGTGGACAGGGGCTACGAGCAGTACTTC. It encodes CASSFVDRGYEQYF.

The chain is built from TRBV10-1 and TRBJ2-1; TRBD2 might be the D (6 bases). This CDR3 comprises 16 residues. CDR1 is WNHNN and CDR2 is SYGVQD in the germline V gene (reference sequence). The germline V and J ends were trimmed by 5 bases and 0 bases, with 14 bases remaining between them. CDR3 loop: CASSRRRGTSYNEQFF. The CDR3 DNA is TGCGCCAGCAGTCGTAGGCGGGGAACCTCCTACAATGAGCAGTTCTTC.

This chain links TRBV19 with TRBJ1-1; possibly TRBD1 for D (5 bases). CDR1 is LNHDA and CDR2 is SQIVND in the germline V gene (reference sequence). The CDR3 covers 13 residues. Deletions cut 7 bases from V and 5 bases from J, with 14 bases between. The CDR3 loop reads CASTLQGGTEAFF. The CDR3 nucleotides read TGTGCCAGTACTTTGCAGGGTGGGACTGAAGCTTTCTTT.

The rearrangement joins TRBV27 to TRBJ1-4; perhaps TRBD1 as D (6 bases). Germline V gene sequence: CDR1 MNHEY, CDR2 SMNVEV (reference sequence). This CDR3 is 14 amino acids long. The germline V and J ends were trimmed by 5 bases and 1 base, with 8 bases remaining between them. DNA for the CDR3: TGTGCCAGCAGTCTCAGGGGAACTAATGAAAAACTGTTTTTT. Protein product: CASSLRGTNEKLFF.

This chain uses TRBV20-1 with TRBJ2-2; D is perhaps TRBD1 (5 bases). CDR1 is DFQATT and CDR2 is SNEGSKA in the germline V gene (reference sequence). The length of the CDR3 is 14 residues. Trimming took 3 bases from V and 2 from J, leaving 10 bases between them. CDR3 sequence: CSASRQINTGELFF. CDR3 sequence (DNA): TGCAGTGCTAGTAGACAGATTAACACCGGGGAGCTGTTTTTT.

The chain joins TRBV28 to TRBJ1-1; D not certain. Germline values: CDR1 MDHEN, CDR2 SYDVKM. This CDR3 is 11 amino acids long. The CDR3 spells CAAGRSTEAFF. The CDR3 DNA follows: TGTGCAGCCGGGAGGTCCACTGAAGCTTTCTTT.

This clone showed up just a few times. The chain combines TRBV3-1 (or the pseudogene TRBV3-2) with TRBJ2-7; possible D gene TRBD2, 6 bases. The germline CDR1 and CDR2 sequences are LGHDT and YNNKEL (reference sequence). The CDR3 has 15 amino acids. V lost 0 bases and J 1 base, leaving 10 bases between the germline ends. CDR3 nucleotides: TGTGCCAGCAGCCAAGATTTGGGGGGATCCTACGAGCAGTACTTC. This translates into CASSQDLGGSYEQYF.

The CDR3 here is CASSYRDRVYGYTF. In DNA, the CDR3 is TGTGCCAGCAGTTACCGGGACAGGGTGTATGGCTACACCTTC. The V and J genes are TRBV6-2 or TRBV6-3 and TRBJ1-2; 9 bases agree with TRBD1. The CDR3 is 14 amino acids. The trim removed 2 bases at V and 5 bases at J, leaving 3 bases unmatched. The germline CDR1 and CDR2 sequences are MNHEY and SVGEGT.

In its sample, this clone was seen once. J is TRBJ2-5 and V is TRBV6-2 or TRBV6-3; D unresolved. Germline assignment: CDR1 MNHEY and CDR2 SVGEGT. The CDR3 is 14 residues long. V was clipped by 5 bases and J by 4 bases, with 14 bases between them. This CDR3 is CASSNMGGRETQYF. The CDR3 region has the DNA TGTGCCAGCAGTAATATGGGTGGGCGAGAGACCCAGTACTTC.

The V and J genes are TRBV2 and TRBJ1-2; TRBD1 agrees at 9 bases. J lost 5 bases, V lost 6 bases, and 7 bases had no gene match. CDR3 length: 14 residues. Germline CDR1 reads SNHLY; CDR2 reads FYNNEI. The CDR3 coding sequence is TGTGCCAGCAGACCGGACAGGGGTGGTTATGGCTACACCTTC. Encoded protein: CASRPDRGGYGYTF.

This chain's CDR3 is CASSPAGGVGNQPQHF. The CDR3 DNA is TGTGCCAGCTCACCGGCTGGGGGCGTTGGCAATCAGCCCCAGCATTTT. This chain joins TRBV18 and TRBJ1-5; D possibly corresponds to TRBD1 (6 bases). V lost 3 bases to trimming and J lost 2 bases, with 14 bases between them. Germline V gene data show CDR1 as KGHSH and CDR2 as LQKENI. The CDR3 runs to 16 residues.

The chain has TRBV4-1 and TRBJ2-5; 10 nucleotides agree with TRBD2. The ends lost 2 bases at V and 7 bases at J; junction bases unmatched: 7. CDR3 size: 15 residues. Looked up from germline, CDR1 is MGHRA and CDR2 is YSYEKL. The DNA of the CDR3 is TGCGCCAGCAGCCAATCTAGCGGGGGCCTACGGACCCAGTACTTC. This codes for CASSQSSGGLRTQYF.

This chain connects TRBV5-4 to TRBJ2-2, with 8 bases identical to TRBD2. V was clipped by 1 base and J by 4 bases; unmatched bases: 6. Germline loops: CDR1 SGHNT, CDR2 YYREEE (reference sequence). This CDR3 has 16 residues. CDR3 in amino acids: CASSLSAGASTGELFF. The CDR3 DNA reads TGTGCCAGCAGCTTGTCAGCGGGAGCGAGCACCGGGGAGCTGTTTTTT.

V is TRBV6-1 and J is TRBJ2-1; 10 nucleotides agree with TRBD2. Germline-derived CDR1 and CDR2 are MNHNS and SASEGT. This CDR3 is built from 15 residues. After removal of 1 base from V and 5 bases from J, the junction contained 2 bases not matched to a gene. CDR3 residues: CASSEVAGGNNEQFF. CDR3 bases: TGTGCCAGCAGTGAAGTAGCGGGGGGCAACAATGAGCAGTTCTTC.